This T cell receptor beta chain is from a study of cytomegalovirus exposure and HLA in healthy donors. Background on the study: A previous analysis identified more than 100 million unique TCR beta sequences derived from roughly 180 million T cells. Study outcomes and limitations: Overall, approximately 180 TCR beta chains were annotated as cytomegalovirus-associated. A later analysis linked a missense DCLRE1C variant to TCR beta V- and J-gene trimming.

There are 14 residues in the CDR3. Trimming took off 9 bases at V and 0 bases at J, with 14 bases between the two ends. CDR1 and CDR2 (germline): MGHRA, YSYEKL. On this clone: No antigen is known for it.

The PCR was carried out with 60 Vbeta primers and 13 Jbeta primers. Assay: immunoSEQ multiplex PCR; the TCRdb copy retains only in-frame clones and omits some. The repertoire has 200,000 to 250,000 clones, around four fifths of them found once; the top ten carry approximately 3.8%. Though nominally healthy at sampling, donors likely had unrecorded immune exposures. The chain has TRBV4-1 and TRBJ1-2, with D tentatively TRBD1 (5 bases). The sequencing input was PBMCs. The receptor was isolated from a male donor in good health and CMV-seronegative. CDR3 sequence: CASISGPPNYGYTF. The DNA for the CDR3 is TGCGCCAGTATTTCAGGGCCCCCTAACTATGGCTACACCTTC.